The 7 T cell receptor beta chains listed next were all sequenced from one sample in a study of blood T cell repertoires in COVID-19. This table comes from immunoSEQ multiplex PCR, and its TCRdb copy is limited to in-frame clones, with some not included. The sample lists around 150,000 clones, nearly 80% occurring once. The specimen sequenced was PBMCs or T cells enriched from blood (not recorded which). Every receptor here comes from a woman between 50 and 59 years old who had recovered from COVID-19.

The V call is TRBV9, the J call TRBJ1-3, with D possibly being TRBD1 (5 bases). V was pared by 4 bases and J by 0 bases, with 20 bases between. Germline V gives CDR1 SGDLS, CDR2 YYNGEE. The CDR3 length is 18 residues. The CDR3 nucleotides are TGTGCCAGCAGCTCTCCATGGGGCCAGGCGGACTCTGGAAACACCATATATTTT. Amino acid sequence: CASSSPWGQADSGNTIYF.

This sequence joins TRBV6-5 and TRBJ1-3; D call uncertain. Trimming cost V 7 bases and J 1 base, with 11 bases left between them. This CDR3 is 14 amino acids long. Germline-derived CDR1 and CDR2 are MNHEY and SVGAGI. The CDR3 DNA is TGTGCCAGCACACCAGAAGTATCTGGAAACACCATATATTTT. Translated: CASTPEVSGNTIYF.

The J gene is TRBJ2-7, the V gene TRBV5-4; a weak D match, TRBD1 (6 bases). This CDR3 has 16 residues. V lost 4 bases to trimming and J lost 3 bases, with 20 bases between them. CDR1 is SGHNT and CDR2 is YYREEE in the germline V gene (reference sequence). The CDR3 here is CASSGAQGYNFYEQYF. The DNA for the CDR3 is TGTGCCAGCAGCGGGGCACAGGGTTATAACTTCTACGAGCAGTACTTC.

The J gene is TRBJ2-1, the V gene TRBV11-1, with D unresolved. The V gene lost 3 bases and the J gene lost 5 bases, with 17 bases spanning the gap. Germline loops: CDR1 SGHAT, CDR2 FQDESV (reference sequence). The CDR3 length is 16 residues. CDR3 bases: TGTGCCAGCAGCTTTGACTGGTTCCCCCGCCACAATGAGCAGTTCTTC. This gives the protein CASSFDWFPRHNEQFF.

V gene TRBV29-1 combines with J gene TRBJ2-3, with D maybe TRBD2 (5 bases). Germline lookup yields CDR1 SQVTM and CDR2 ANQGSEA. CDR3 length: 14 residues. V was trimmed by 5 bases and J by 0 bases, leaving 12 bases between them. The CDR3 is CSVSSLTSTDTQYF. The CDR3, as DNA: TGCAGCGTTTCTAGCCTTACGAGCACAGATACGCAGTATTTT.

The V call is TRBV19, the J call TRBJ2-1; no definite D call. From germline, CDR1 is LNHDA and CDR2 SQIVND (reference sequence). This CDR3 contains 15 residues. The V gene lost 2 bases and the J gene lost 4 bases, with 12 bases spanning the gap. CDR3 DNA: TGTGCCAGTAGTATATCTGAGGCGTCTTACAATGAGCAGTTCTTC. Amino acid sequence: CASSISEASYNEQFF.

The V call is TRBV25-1, the J call TRBJ2-5; TRBD2 agrees at 7 bases. Germline V lookup: CDR1 MGHDK, CDR2 SYGVNS. The length of the CDR3 is 17 residues. After removal of 4 bases from V and 4 bases from J, the junction contained 15 bases not matched to a gene. CDR3 in DNA: TGTGCCAGCAGTGTCCCTAGAGCGGGAACGGCGGGAGAGACCCAGTACTTC. Its protein product is CASSVPRAGTAGETQYF.